The rows below give T cell receptor beta chains drawn from one sample of a study of T cell responses to AZD1222 COVID-19 vaccine. Some clones are missing from TCRdb's copy, which holds only in-frame ones; the method was immunoSEQ multiplex PCR. The table lists around 120,000 clones, roughly nine tenths of them singletons. Sequencing used peripheral blood, obtained on day 0 of AZD1222 vaccination. These receptor sequences come from an adult in good health. The CDR3 runs from the conserved cysteine through the conserved F or W. Each record gives: CDR3 length, J gene, V gene, CDR3 protein.

14 TRBJ1-1 TRBV25-1 CASSESGRRTEAFF
15 TRBJ1-4 TRBV21-1 CASSYADRENEKLFF
15 TRBJ2-1 TRBV28 CASSSLQGTRNEQFF
13 TRBJ1-5 TRBV30 CAWSPTDREPQHF
15 TRBJ1-5 TRBV19 CASSIYGQGGQPQHF
13 TRBJ2-7 TRBV2 CASSEPFVVEQYF
15 TRBJ1-5 TRBV6-5 CASTPGTDSNQPQHF
13 TRBJ2-7 TRBV27 CASSFREGYEQYF
19 TRBJ1-2 TRBV5-4 CASSISRTFTGQEYYGYTF
14 TRBJ2-7 TRBV9 CASSPSGADYEQYF
13 TRBJ1-2 TRBV7-3 CASSQRTGWGYTF
15 TRBJ1-1 TRBV9 CASSVGGRGNTEAFF
12 TRBJ2-3 TRBV18 CASSPQSDTQYF
16 TRBJ2-3 TRBV10-2 CASEPPSGSPPDTQYF
17 TRBJ1-5 TRBV7-2 CASSLAWTGASNQPQHF
14 TRBJ2-7 TRBV7-9 CASSSGTGYHEQYF
13 TRBJ2-7 TRBV7-2 CASSPRVRYEQYF
13 TRBJ2-5 TRBV30 CACSGSLGETQYF
13 TRBJ1-1 TRBV28 CASSNGGDAEAFF
13 TRBJ1-5 TRBV19 CASSKGGVQPQHF
17 TRBJ2-7 TRBV10-1 CASSGGPHEQGSYEQYF
12 TRBJ1-4 TRBV12-3/TRBV12-4 CASGQANEKLFF
17 TRBJ1-5 TRBV2 CASRLPSGSLGNQPQHF
12 TRBJ1-2 TRBV12-3/TRBV12-4 CASTTPGYGYTF
15 TRBJ2-7 TRBV5-4 CASSFGLAGTYEQYF
18 TRBJ2-2 TRBV10-3 CAISEWGTGGANTGELFF
14 TRBJ1-1 TRBV19 CASSPGQGVGEAFF
15 TRBJ1-1 TRBV5-1 CASSWGQGAAAEAFF
13 TRBJ1-2 TRBV5-1 CASTEVSGYGYTF
15 TRBJ2-3 TRBV2 CASSARTGPTDTQYF
17 TRBJ2-5 TRBV5-1 CASSLAGASGSKETQYF
16 TRBJ2-1 TRBV5-1 CASSPDSGTSYNEQFF
16 TRBJ2-3 TRBV11-3 CASSSGLAGNTDTQYF
14 TRBJ1-2 TRBV20-1 CSASSGQKGSSISF
14 TRBJ1-3 TRBV5-4 CASSLAGAGNTIYF
11 TRBJ2-1 TRBV28 CASSLTRDRVF
13 TRBJ1-1 TRBV29-1 CSVAVRENTEAFF
15 TRBJ1-2 TRBV27 CASSLFSGTNYGYTF
13 TRBJ2-7 TRBV28 CASSLGGRYEQYF
15 TRBJ2-2 TRBV6-5 CASSHRDSHTGELFF
16 TRBJ1-2 TRBV9 CASSSHGPQGTIGYTF
14 TRBJ1-6 TRBV11-3 CASSFTKGNSPLHF
13 TRBJ2-7 TRBV28 CASSQGASREQYF
15 TRBJ1-1 TRBV5-8 CASSLGQRMNTEAFF
15 TRBJ2-3 TRBV11-3 CASSLGNRPTDTQYF
13 TRBJ1-6 TRBV6-5 CASSLMGNSPLHF
13 TRBJ1-4 TRBV19 CASTGGAYEKLFF
16 TRBJ1-5 TRBV28 CASSLMGQKPYQPQHF
14 TRBJ2-7 TRBV27 CASSFASGPYEQYF
14 TRBJ1-2 TRBV5-1 CASSLEGINYGYTF
16 TRBJ2-1 TRBV5-1 CASSGHRQGGSNEQFF
12 TRBJ2-5 TRBV19 CASSIKGETQYF